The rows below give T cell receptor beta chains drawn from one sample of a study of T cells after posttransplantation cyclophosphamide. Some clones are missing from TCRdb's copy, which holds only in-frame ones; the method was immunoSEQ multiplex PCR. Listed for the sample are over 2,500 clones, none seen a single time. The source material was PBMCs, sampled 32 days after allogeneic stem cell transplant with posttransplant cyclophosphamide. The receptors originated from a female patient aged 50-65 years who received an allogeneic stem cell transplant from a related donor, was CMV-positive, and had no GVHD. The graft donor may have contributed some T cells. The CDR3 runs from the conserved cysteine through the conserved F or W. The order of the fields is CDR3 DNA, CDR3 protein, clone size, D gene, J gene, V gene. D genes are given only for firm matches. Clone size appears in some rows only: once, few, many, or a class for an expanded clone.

TGTGCCAGCAGTGAAGGGAGCGGGAGCCCGTCAGGCGAGCAGTACTTC CASSEGSGSPSGEQYF medium-sized TRBD2 TRBJ2-7 TRBV2
TGTGTCACCCTACCTAGCGGCTCCTACAATGAGCAGTTCTTC CVTLPSGSYNEQFF large TRBD2 TRBJ2-1 TRBV27
TGTGCCAGCAGCGCGACAGGCACAGATACGCAGTATTTT CASSATGTDTQYF many NA TRBJ2-3 TRBV11-2
TGTGCCAGCAGCCCAAGGACTAGCGGGAGGGACGTAGAGGACTTC CASSPRTSGRDVEDF many TRBD2 TRBJ2-7 TRBV11-2
TGTGCCATCAGGGAGGGACAGGGGGGCCCCGGGGAGCTGTTTTTT CAIREGQGGPGELFF many TRBD1 TRBJ2-2 TRBV10-3
TGCGCCAGCAGCTTGGGCACAGGGGGCGCGAACGGCTACACCTTC CASSLGTGGANGYTF medium-sized TRBD1 TRBJ1-2 TRBV5-1
TGCGCCAGCAGAGGGACTAGTTCATCAGCGCAAGAGACCCAGTACTTC CASRGTSSSAQETQYF medium-sized TRBD2 TRBJ2-5 TRBV5-1
TGTGCCTGGAAGGGGGCAGGGGGGAGTTGGGAGCAGTACTTC CAWKGAGGSWEQYF few NA TRBJ2-7 TRBV30
TGTGCCAGCAGCTTATTCGGGATCGGGGGGCAGGAAAAACTGTTTTTT CASSLFGIGGQEKLFF many NA TRBJ1-4 TRBV7-8
TGTGCCAGCAGCGTAGAAGGGACTAGGGGTAACAATGAGCAGTTCTTC CASSVEGTRGNNEQFF many TRBD2 TRBJ2-1 TRBV9
TGTGCCAGCAAGGGGGCGAGTAGTCAGCCCCAGCATTTT CASKGASSQPQHF many TRBD1 TRBJ1-5 TRBV6-5
TGTGCCAGCATCCCGACAGGGAACTATGGCTACACCTTC CASIPTGNYGYTF many TRBD1 TRBJ1-2 TRBV9
TGTGCCAGCAGCGCCCCCGGGCGGGGGCGGACTAGCCGGACTGGTACGCAGTATTTT CASSAPGRGRTSRTGTQYF many TRBD2 TRBJ2-3 TRBV11-2
TGTGCCAGCAGCGTAGACCTCACCTCCTACGAGCAGTACTTC CASSVDLTSYEQYF few NA TRBJ2-7 TRBV9
TGTGCCAGCAGTTTATCCCTGACTAGCGGGCTTACCTACGAGCAGTACTTC CASSLSLTSGLTYEQYF many TRBD2 TRBJ2-7 TRBV27
TGTGCCAGCAGTTACTCGAGACAACAACCCTCCTACGAGCAGTACTTC CASSYSRQQPSYEQYF many NA TRBJ2-7 TRBV6-5
TGCAGTGCTAGAGGTCGGGAGACCCAGTACTTC CSARGRETQYF many NA TRBJ2-5 TRBV20-1
TGTGCCAGCAGCTCAGAAGGGGGCTATGGCTACACCTTC CASSSEGGYGYTF many NA TRBJ1-2 TRBV13
TGTGCCAGCAGCTCTTCAGGGGGCGAGCAGTACTTC CASSSSGGEQYF medium-sized TRBD1 TRBJ2-7 TRBV11-3
TGTGCCAGCAGTCGCCCGAGGGAGGGGAGGCACTACGAGCAGTACTTC CASSRPREGRHYEQYF many TRBD2 TRBJ2-7 TRBV27
TGTGCCAGCAGGGAACAGGGAAATTCACCCCTCCACTTT CASREQGNSPLHF NA NA TRBJ1-6 TRBV6-5
TGTGCCTGGAGCGCCGGGACAGGGGGAACCCCATCTAATGAAAAACTGTTTTTT CAWSAGTGGTPSNEKLFF few TRBD1 TRBJ1-4 TRBV30
TGTGCCAGCAGCTTGTTCGGGAATGAGCAGTTCTTC CASSLFGNEQFF medium-sized NA TRBJ2-1 TRBV7-9
TGCGCCAGCAGCTGGGGTGTAGGGGCGCAGACCCAGTACTTC CASSWGVGAQTQYF few NA TRBJ2-5 TRBV5-1
TGTGCCAGCAGCGTCGCCGGTACGCAGTATTTT CASSVAGTQYF many NA TRBJ2-3 TRBV9
TGTGCCAGCAGCTTAGCTTGGCAGGGGGCCTACGAGCAGTACTTC CASSLAWQGAYEQYF many TRBD1 TRBJ2-7 TRBV7-9
TGTGCCAGCAGTGGGACAGGGGCCGGGAGGCAGTTCTTC CASSGTGAGRQFF medium-sized TRBD1 TRBJ2-1 TRBV12-3/TRBV12-4
TGTGCCAGCAGTCCAGGGGGTAGCGGCCCCCACGAGCAGTACTTC CASSPGGSGPHEQYF many NA TRBJ2-7 TRBV28